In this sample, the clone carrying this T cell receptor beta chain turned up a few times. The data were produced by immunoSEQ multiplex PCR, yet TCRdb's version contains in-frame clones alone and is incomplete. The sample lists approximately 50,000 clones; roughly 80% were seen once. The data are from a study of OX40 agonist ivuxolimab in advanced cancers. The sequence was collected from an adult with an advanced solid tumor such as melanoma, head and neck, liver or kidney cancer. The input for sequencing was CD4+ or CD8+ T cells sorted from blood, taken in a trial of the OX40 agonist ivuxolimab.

CDR3 sequence: CASSIGARGLGTSEAFF. The CDR3 DNA follows: TGTGCCAGCAGTATAGGTGCCAGGGGTTTAGGAACGTCTGAAGCTTTCTTT. The genes are TRBV25-1 and TRBJ1-1, with D perhaps TRBD1 (6 bases). The V end was cut by 5 bases, the J end by 6 bases, with 25 bases between. The CDR3 covers 17 residues. Germline CDR1 is MGHDK and CDR2 is SYGVNS.